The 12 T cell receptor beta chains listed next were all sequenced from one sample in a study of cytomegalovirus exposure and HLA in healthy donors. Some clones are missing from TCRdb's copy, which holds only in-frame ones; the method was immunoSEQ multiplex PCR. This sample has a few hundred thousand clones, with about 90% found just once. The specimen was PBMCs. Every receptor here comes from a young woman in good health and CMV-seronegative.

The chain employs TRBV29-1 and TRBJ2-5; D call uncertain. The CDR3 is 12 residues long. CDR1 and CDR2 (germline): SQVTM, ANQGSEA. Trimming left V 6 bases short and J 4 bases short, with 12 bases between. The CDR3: CSVIGSGETQYF. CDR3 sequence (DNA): TGCAGCGTAATTGGATCGGGAGAGACCCAGTACTTC.

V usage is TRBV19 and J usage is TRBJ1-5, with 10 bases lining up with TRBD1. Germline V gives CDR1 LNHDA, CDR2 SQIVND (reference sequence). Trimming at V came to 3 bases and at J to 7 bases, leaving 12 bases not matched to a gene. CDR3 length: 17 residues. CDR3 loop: CASSMIPTGGDLQPQHF. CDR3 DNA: TGTGCCAGTAGTATGATTCCGACAGGGGGCGACTTGCAGCCCCAGCATTTT.

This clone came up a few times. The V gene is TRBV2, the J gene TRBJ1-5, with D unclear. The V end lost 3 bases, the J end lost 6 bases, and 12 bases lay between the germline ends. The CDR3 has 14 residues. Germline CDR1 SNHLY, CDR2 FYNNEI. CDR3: CASSEEGFGQPQHF. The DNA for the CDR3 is TGTGCCAGCAGTGAGGAGGGTTTCGGTCAGCCCCAGCATTTT.

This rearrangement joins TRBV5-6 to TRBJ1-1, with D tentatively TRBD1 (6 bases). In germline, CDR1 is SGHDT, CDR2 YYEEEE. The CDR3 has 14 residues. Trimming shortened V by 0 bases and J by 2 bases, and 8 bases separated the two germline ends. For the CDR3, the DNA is TGTGCCAGCAGCTTGGCGACAGGCAACACTGAAGCTTTCTTT. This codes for CASSLATGNTEAFF.

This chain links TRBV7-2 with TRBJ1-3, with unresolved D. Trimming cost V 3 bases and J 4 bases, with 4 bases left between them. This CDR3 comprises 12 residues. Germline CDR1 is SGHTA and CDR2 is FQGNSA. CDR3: CASSFQGNTIYF. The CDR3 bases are TGTGCCAGCAGCTTCCAGGGAAACACCATATATTTT.

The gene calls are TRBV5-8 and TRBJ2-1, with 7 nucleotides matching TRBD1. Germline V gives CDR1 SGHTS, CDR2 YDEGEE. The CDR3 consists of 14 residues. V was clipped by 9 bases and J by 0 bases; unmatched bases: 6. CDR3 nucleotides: TGTGCCACGACCAGGGGGAGCTCCTACAATGAGCAGTTCTTC. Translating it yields CATTRGSSYNEQFF.

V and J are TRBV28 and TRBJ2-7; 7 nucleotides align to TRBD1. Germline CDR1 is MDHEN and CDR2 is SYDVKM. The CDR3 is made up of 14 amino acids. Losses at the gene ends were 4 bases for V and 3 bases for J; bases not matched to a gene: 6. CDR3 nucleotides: TGTGCCAGCAGTTGGACAGGACGCAGCTACGAGCAGTACTTC. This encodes CASSWTGRSYEQYF.

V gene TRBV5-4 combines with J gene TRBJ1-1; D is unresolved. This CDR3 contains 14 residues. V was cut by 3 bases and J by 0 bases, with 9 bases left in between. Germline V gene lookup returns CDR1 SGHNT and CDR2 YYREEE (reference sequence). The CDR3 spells CASSSVRMNTEAFF. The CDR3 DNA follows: TGTGCCAGCAGCTCAGTCAGAATGAACACTGAAGCTTTCTTT.

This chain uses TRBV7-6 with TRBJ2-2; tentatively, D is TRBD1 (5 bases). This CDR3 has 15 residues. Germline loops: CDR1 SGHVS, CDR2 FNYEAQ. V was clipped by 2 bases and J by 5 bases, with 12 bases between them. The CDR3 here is CASSLTDTETGELFF. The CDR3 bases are TGTGCCAGCAGCTTAACGGACACCGAGACCGGGGAGCTGTTTTTT.

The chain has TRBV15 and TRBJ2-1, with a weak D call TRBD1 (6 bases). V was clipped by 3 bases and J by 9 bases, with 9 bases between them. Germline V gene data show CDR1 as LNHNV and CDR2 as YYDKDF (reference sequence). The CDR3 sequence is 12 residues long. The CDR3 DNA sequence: TGTGCCACCAGCAGCCTAGGGGGTGAGCAGTTCTTC. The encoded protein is CATSSLGGEQFF.

DNA of the CDR3: TGCGCCAGCAGGCTACAGGCGGACGGTTATGGCTACACCTTC. Translating gives CASRLQADGYGYTF. This chain joins TRBV4-1 and TRBJ1-2, with D perhaps TRBD1 (5 bases). This CDR3 spans 14 amino acids. V was pared by 6 bases and J by 5 bases, with 16 bases between. The germline CDR1 and CDR2 sequences are MGHRA and YSYEKL.

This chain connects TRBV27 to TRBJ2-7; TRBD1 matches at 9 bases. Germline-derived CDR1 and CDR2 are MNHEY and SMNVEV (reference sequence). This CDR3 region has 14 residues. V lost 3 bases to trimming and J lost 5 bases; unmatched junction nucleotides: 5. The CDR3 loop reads CASSFETGGNEQYF. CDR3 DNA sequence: TGTGCCAGCAGTTTCGAGACAGGGGGAAACGAGCAGTACTTC.